These T cell receptor beta chains were read from a single sample in a study of T cells in Graves' hyperthyroidism and ophthalmopathy. In TCRdb, the multiplex PCR reads were re-called with MiXCR into one record per CDR3 protein. The sample lists more than 600,000 distinct CDR3 sequences, 16% occurring once. The material sequenced was blood. These receptors all come from a man aged 18 to 29 with Graves' hyperthyroidism. CDR3s include the opening cysteine and the closing phenylalanine or tryptophan. D genes are given only for firm matches. The size of a clone is reported for some rows only, either as once, few or many, or as a class for expanded clones.

size	D	V	J	DNA	CDR3
many	TRBD2	TRBV28	TRBJ2-3	TGTGCCAGCAGTTTCGAGCGGGAGGGCACAGATACGCAGTATTTT	CASSFEREGTDTQYF
-	-	TRBV7-6	TRBJ2-2	TGTGCCAGCAGCTTAGAAGGCGATCTAACCGGGGAGCTGTTTTTT	CASSLEGDLTGELFF
-	-	TRBV29-1	TRBJ1-2	TGCAGCGTTGAAGTGAGGTCACTACAGGGTGTCTACACCTTC	CSVEVRSLQGVYTF
many	TRBD1	TRBV7-2	TRBJ2-7	TGTGCCAGCAGCCGTCCTGGGGCTAGGGGGCTCGAGCAGTACTTC	CASSRPGARGLEQYF
-	TRBD2	TRBV28	TRBJ2-5	TGTGCCAGCAGCCCTAGCGGGAGTAGGGAGACCCAGTACTTC	CASSPSGSRETQYF
many	-	TRBV11-2	TRBJ2-7	TGTGCCAGCAGCGAAAACAGGGCAGAGCAGTACTTC	CASSENRAEQYF
-	TRBD2	TRBV2	TRBJ2-7	TGTGCCAGCAGTGAAGCCGGACTAGCGGGAGGGCCCGTTTACGAGCAGTACTTC	CASSEAGLAGGPVYEQYF
many	TRBD2	TRBV10-3	TRBJ2-7	TGTGCCATCAGTGATAGGACTAGCGGGAGATCCGACGAGCAGTACTTC	CAISDRTSGRSDEQYF
-	TRBD2	TRBV4-1	TRBJ2-7	TGCGCCAGCAGCCAATATCGGACTAGCGGGAGCCACGAGCAGTACTTC	CASSQYRTSGSHEQYF
many	-	TRBV6-5	TRBJ2-7	TGTGCCAGCAGTTACTCTGAAGGTGGGTCAGCCTCCTACGAGCAGTACTTC	CASSYSEGGSASYEQYF
many	-	TRBV28	TRBJ1-1	TGTGCCAGCAGCCTCGACGAGGGGTTCGACACTGAAGCTTTCTTT	CASSLDEGFDTEAFF
many	TRBD1	TRBV28	TRBJ2-7	TGTGCCAGCAGTGGGGAACAGGGGGTAAGCTCCTACGAGCAGTACTTC	CASSGEQGVSSYEQYF
few	TRBD2	TRBV9	TRBJ2-7	TGTGCCAGCAGCGTAGAATTTGGAGGGGGACTAGCGGGAGGCTCAGACGAGCAGTACTTC	CASSVEFGGGLAGGSDEQYF
many	TRBD2	TRBV6-2/TRBV6-3	TRBJ2-3	TGTGCCAGCAGCCAAAGGCGGGAGTATGATACGCAGTATTTT	CASSQRREYDTQYF
-	TRBD1	TRBV6-1	TRBJ1-4	TGTGCCAGCAGTAGGACAGGGGGGGATGAAAAACTGTTTTTT	CASSRTGGDEKLFF
many	TRBD2	TRBV12-3/TRBV12-4	TRBJ2-1	TGTGCCAGCAGTTCAGACTTGACTAGCGGGACCTCATTCTACAATGAGCAGTTCTTC	CASSSDLTSGTSFYNEQFF
-	TRBD1	TRBV3-1	TRBJ1-4	TGTGCCAGCAGCCCAATAAGGGACAGGCTCGAAAAACTGTTTTTT	CASSPIRDRLEKLFF
-	-	TRBV4-2	TRBJ2-1	TGTGCCAGCAGCCACCCCCCAGGCAGGGAGCAGTTCTTC	CASSHPPGREQFF
few	TRBD2	TRBV12-3/TRBV12-4	TRBJ2-5	TGTGCCAGCAGCAAGGCTAGCGGGAGAGAGACCCAGTACTTC	CASSKASGRETQYF
-	TRBD2	TRBV29-1	TRBJ2-7	TGCAGCGTTGTTGGGCTAGCGGGAGGGTACGAGCAGTACTTC	CSVVGLAGGYEQYF
-	TRBD1	TRBV4-1	TRBJ2-7	TGCGCCAGCAGCCAAACGACAGGGGGCGGCTACGAGCAGTACTTC	CASSQTTGGGYEQYF
few	-	TRBV19	TRBJ1-4	TGTGCCAGTAGTATAGACCCGGGAACGCACGAAAAACTGTTTTTT	CASSIDPGTHEKLFF
many	-	TRBV28	TRBJ2-5	TGTGCCAGCAGTTTGCTGGGGCGAGGAGAGACCCAGTACTTC	CASSLLGRGETQYF
many	-	TRBV27	TRBJ2-1	TGTGCCAGCAAGGGGGTGGGAAATGAGCAGTTCTTC	CASKGVGNEQFF
many	-	TRBV2	TRBJ2-3	TGTGCCAGCAGTGAGGGGGTGGCGGGACCCACAGATACGCAGTATTTT	CASSEGVAGPTDTQYF
-	TRBD1	TRBV19	TRBJ1-1	TGTGCCAGTAGTATGGGGGACAGTCGGAACACTGAAGCTTTCTTT	CASSMGDSRNTEAFF
-	TRBD1	TRBV28	TRBJ2-3	TGTGCCAGCAGGCCCGGGACAGGAAAAGATACGCAGTATTTT	CASRPGTGKDTQYF
few	-	TRBV5-5	TRBJ2-2	TGTGCCAGCAGCCCCACGTCGGACGGCCTGAACACCGGGGAGCTGTTTTTT	CASSPTSDGLNTGELFF
few	TRBD1	TRBV29-1	TRBJ1-1	TGCAGCGTTTACCCAGGGGGCACTGAAGCTTTCTTT	CSVYPGGTEAFF
many	TRBD2	TRBV6-2/TRBV6-3	TRBJ2-3	TGTGCCAGCAGTTACCCACTAGCGGGAGTGGATACGCAGTATTTT	CASSYPLAGVDTQYF
many	-	TRBV15	TRBJ1-1	TGTGCCACCAGCAGAGATGGGGCAGGGGCCTCGAACACTGAAGCTTTCTTT	CATSRDGAGASNTEAFF
-	TRBD1	TRBV2	TRBJ1-3	TGTGCCAGCAGTCCCGAGGGGGCATACACCATATATTTT	CASSPEGAYTIYF